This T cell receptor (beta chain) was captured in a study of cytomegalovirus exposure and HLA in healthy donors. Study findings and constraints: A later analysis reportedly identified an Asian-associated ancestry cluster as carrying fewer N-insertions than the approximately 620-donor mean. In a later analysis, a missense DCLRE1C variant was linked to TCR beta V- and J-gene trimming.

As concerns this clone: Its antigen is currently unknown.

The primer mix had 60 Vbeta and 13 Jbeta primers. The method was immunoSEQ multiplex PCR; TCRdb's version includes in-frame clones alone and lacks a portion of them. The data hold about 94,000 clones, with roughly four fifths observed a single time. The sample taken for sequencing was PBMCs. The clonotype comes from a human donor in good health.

The CDR3 here is CASSRQYTDTQYF. For the CDR3, the DNA is TGTGCCAGCAGTCGACAGTACACAGATACGCAGTATTTT. V usage is TRBV28 and J usage is TRBJ2-3; maybe TRBD1 (5 bases). This CDR3 contains 13 residues. Germline values: CDR1 MDHEN, CDR2 SYDVKM. V lost 5 bases, J lost 2 bases, and 8 bases lay in between.